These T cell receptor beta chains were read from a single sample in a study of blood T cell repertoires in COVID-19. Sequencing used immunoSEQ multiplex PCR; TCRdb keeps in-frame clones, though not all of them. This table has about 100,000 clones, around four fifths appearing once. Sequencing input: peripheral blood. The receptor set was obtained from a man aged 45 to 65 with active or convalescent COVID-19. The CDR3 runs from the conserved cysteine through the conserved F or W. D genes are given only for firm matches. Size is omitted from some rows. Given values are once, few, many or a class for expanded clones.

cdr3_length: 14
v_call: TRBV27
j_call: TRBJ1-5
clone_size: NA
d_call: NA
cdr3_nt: TGTGCCAGCAAGGAGACCTATAGCAATCAGCCCCAGCATTTT
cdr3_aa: CASKETYSNQPQHF

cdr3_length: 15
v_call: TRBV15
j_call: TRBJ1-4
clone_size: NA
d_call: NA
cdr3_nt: TGTGCCACCAGCAGCCCAGGGGAAGGGGCTGAAAAACTGTTTTTT
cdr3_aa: CATSSPGEGAEKLFF

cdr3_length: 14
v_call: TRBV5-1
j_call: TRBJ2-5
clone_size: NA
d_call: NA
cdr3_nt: TGCGCCAGCAGCTTAGGGCGGGAAGAAGAGACCCAGTACTTC
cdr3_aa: CASSLGREEETQYF

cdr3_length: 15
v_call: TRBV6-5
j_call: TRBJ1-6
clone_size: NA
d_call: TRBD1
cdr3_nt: TGTGCCAGCAGTTACGGACAGGAGATCAATTCACCCCTCCACTTT
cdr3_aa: CASSYGQEINSPLHF

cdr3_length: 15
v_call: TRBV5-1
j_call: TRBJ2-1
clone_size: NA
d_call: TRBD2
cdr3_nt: TGCGCCAGCAGCTCATCACTAGCGGAGTACAATGAGCAGTTCTTC
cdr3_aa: CASSSSLAEYNEQFF

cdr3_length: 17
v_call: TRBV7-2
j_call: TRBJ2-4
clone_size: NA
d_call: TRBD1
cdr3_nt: TGTGCCAGCAGCTTAGACGGGGACAGGGGTTATCAAAACATTCAGTACTTC
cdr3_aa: CASSLDGDRGYQNIQYF

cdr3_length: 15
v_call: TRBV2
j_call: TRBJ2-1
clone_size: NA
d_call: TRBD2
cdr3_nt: TGTGCCAGCAGTAGGGGGCTAGCGGGAAGTAATGAGCAGTTCTTC
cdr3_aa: CASSRGLAGSNEQFF

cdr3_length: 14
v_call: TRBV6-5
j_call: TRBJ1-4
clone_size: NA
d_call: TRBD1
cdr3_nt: TGTGCCAGCAGTCGACAGGGCGATAATGAAAAACTGTTTTTT
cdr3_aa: CASSRQGDNEKLFF

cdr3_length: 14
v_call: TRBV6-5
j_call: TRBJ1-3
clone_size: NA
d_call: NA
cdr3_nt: TGTGCCAGCAGTCGACAAATCTCTGGAAACACCATATATTTT
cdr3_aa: CASSRQISGNTIYF

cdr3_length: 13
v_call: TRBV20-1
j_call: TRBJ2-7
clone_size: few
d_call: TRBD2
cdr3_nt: TGCAGTGCTAGTCGCGGGAGGGCCAACGAGCAGTACTTC
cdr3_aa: CSASRGRANEQYF

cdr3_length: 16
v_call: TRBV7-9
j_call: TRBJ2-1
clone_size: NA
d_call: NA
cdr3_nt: TGTGCCAGCAGCTACACAACAGGGAGTGGTTACAATGAGCAGTTCTTC
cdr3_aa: CASSYTTGSGYNEQFF

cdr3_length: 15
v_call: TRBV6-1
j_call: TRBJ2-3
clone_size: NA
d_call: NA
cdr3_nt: TGTGCCAGCAGTGAATGGGACTCGTACACAGATACGCAGTATTTT
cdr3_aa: CASSEWDSYTDTQYF

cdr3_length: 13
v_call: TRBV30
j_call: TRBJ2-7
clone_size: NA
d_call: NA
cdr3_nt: TGTGCCTGGAATATCAGGGGCGACTACGAGCAGTACTTC
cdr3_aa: CAWNIRGDYEQYF

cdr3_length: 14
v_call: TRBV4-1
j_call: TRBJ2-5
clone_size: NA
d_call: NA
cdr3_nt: TGCGCCAGCAATCAAGTAGGGGGCCAAGAGACCCAGTACTTC
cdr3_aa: CASNQVGGQETQYF

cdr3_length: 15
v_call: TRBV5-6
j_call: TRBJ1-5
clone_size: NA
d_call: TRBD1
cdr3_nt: TGTGCCAGCAGCTTGACGGGACAGACGCATCAGCCCCAGCATTTT
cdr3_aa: CASSLTGQTHQPQHF